This entry lists 20 T cell receptor beta chains sequenced from one sample in a study of identifying expanded T cells in peripheral blood. TCRdb keeps only in-frame clones here, not all; method: immunoSEQ multiplex PCR. The data contain approximately 120,000 clones, more than 80% of them singletons. The specimen was blood. The source is a person between 18 and 75 years old in good health.

This chain joins TRBV14 and TRBJ2-3; D remains ambiguous. Trimming took 0 bases from V and 2 from J, leaving 15 bases between them. The CDR3 is 17 amino acids. Germline CDR1 is SGHDN and CDR2 is FVKESK. CDR3 sequence (DNA): TGTGCCAGCAGCCAAGAGCCCAGACCTCCTTTCACAGATACGCAGTATTTT. Translation: CASSQEPRPPFTDTQYF. The whole variable domain, remainder taken from reference TRBV14 and TRBJ2-3, is EAGVTQFPSHSVIEKGQTVTLRCDPISGHDNLYWYRRVMGKEIKFLLHFVKESKQDESGMPNNRFLAERTGGTYSTLKVQPAELEDSGVYFCASSQEPRPPFTDTQYFGPGTRLTVL.

This chain joins TRBV6-1 and TRBJ1-1, with D unresolved. V dropped 6 bases and J dropped 0 bases, with 14 bases sitting between them. CDR1 is MNHNS and CDR2 is SASEGT in the germline V gene. The CDR3 loop spans 15 amino acids. For the CDR3, the DNA is TGTGCCAGCAGAGTGATTGGGCAGATGAACACTGAAGCTTTCTTT. Translating it yields CASRVIGQMNTEAFF.

The chain recombines TRBV2 with TRBJ1-4; D is unresolved. The CDR3 contains 14 residues. Germline V gene sequence: CDR1 SNHLY, CDR2 FYNNEI. V lost 4 bases and J lost 8, with 14 bases in between. The CDR3 DNA is TGTGCCAGCAGTGGGCCGGGTGCAGGCGAAAAACTGTTTTTT. It yields the protein CASSGPGAGEKLFF. Together with reference TRBV2 and TRBJ1-4, the CDR3 gives the full variable domain: EPEVTQTPSHQVTQMGQEVILRCVPISNHLYFYWYRQILGQKVEFLVSFYNNEISEKSEIFDDQFSVERPDGSNFTLKIRSTKLEDSAMYFCASSGPGAGEKLFFGSGTQLSVL.

The chain has TRBV5-1 and TRBJ2-7, with 10 bases identical to TRBD1. This CDR3 has 15 amino acids. CDR1 is SGHRS, CDR2 YFSETQ, per germline. The V and J ends lost 4 bases and 5 bases, in that order; junction bases with no gene match: 9. The CDR3 loop is CASSRAGTGVDEQYF. CDR3 sequence (DNA): TGCGCCAGCAGCCGGGCCGGGACAGGGGTCGACGAGCAGTACTTC. The full variable domain, with the rest looked up from reference TRBV5-1 and TRBJ2-7, is KAGVTQTPRYLIKTRGQQVTLSCSPISGHRSVSWYQQTPGQGLQFLFEYFSETQRNKGNFPGRFSGRQFSNSRSEMNVSTLELGDSALYLCASSRAGTGVDEQYFGPGTRLTVT.

The V call is TRBV6-5, the J call TRBJ1-2, with D hard to call. V was pared by 7 bases and J by 3 bases, with 15 bases between. Looked up from germline, CDR1 is MNHEY and CDR2 is SVGAGI. There are 14 residues in the CDR3. Here the CDR3 reads CASTKQAGDYGYTF. For the CDR3, the DNA is TGTGCCAGCACAAAGCAGGCGGGAGACTATGGCTACACCTTC.

The V gene is TRBV4-1, the J gene TRBJ2-5, with 9 bases aligning to TRBD2. The V gene's germline CDR1 is MGHRA and CDR2 YSYEKL. V shed 1 base and J 0 bases; nucleotides not matched to a gene: 6. The CDR3 has 17 amino acids. Here the CDR3 DNA reads TGCGCCAGCAGCCAAGCTAGCGGGGTACGGAACCAAGAGACCCAGTACTTC. Protein sequence: CASSQASGVRNQETQYF.

The chain employs TRBV6-6 and TRBJ1-2; D is perhaps TRBD1 (5 bases). V lost 0 bases to trimming and J lost 3 bases, with 8 bases between them. Germline V lookup: CDR1 MNHNY, CDR2 SVGAGI (reference sequence). The CDR3 has 14 residues. The CDR3 nucleotides read TGTGCCAGCAGTTACTCCGCGGGGGACTATGGCTACACCTTC. Its translation: CASSYSAGDYGYTF.

The V call is TRBV7-2, the J call TRBJ1-6, with D perhaps matching TRBD1 (6 bases). From germline, CDR1 is SGHTA and CDR2 FQGNSA. The CDR3 runs to 17 residues. V lost 5 bases, J lost 0 bases, and 14 bases lay in between. CDR3 loop: CASSLNDRSSYNSPLHF. The CDR3 nucleotides read TGTGCCAGCAGCCTAAATGACAGGAGCTCCTATAATTCACCCCTCCACTTT.

The chain has TRBV4-1 and TRBJ1-2; D uncertain. Germline V CDR1 and CDR2: MGHRA, YSYEKL. The CDR3 covers 15 residues. Trimming took 0 bases from V and 9 from J, leaving 17 bases between them. This CDR3 is CASSQEGQVKRRYTF. CDR3 bases: TGCGCCAGCAGCCAAGAAGGGCAGGTCAAAAGGCGCTACACCTTC.

This clone was seen a few times. This chain links TRBV9 with TRBJ1-1; D possibly corresponds to TRBD1 (5 bases). The CDR3 spans 13 residues. V was pared by 5 bases and J by 2 bases, with 10 bases between. Germline V lookup: CDR1 SGDLS, CDR2 YYNGEE. In DNA, the CDR3 is TGTGCCAGCAGTAGGGGAAGTAACACTGAAGCTTTCTTT. Its protein is CASSRGSNTEAFF.

V gene TRBV25-1 combines with J gene TRBJ1-5; tentative D call: TRBD1 (6 bases). Germline-derived CDR1 and CDR2 are MGHDK and SYGVNS. This CDR3 has 15 residues. V was cut by 6 bases and J by 7 bases, with 19 bases left in between. CDR3 coding DNA: TGTGCCAGCAGCCCCGGGGAGGGGAGGGGGCAGCCCCAGCATTTT. Its protein is CASSPGEGRGQPQHF. The whole variable domain, remainder taken from reference TRBV25-1 and TRBJ1-5, is EADIYQTPRYLVIGTGKKITLECSQTMGHDKMYWYQQDPGMELHLIHYSYGVNSTEKGDLSSESTVSRIRTEHFPLTLESARPSHTSQYLCASSPGEGRGQPQHFGDGTRLSIL.

This clone came up once. The genes are TRBV4-1 and TRBJ1-5; D remains ambiguous. Germline V gene data show CDR1 as MGHRA and CDR2 as YSYEKL. The V end was cut by 0 bases, the J end by 11 bases, with 20 bases between. This CDR3 comprises 16 residues. This chain's CDR3 is CASSQDPSGPERAQHF. The CDR3 coding sequence is TGCGCCAGCAGCCAAGACCCGAGTGGCCCAGAGAGGGCCCAGCATTTT.

The V gene is TRBV2, the J gene TRBJ1-2; D is ambiguous. V was shortened by 4 bases and J by 4 bases, with 13 bases between the two germline ends. CDR1 and CDR2 from the germline V gene are SNHLY and FYNNEI. CDR3 length equals 14 residues. The CDR3 is CASSVGRLLYGYTF. The CDR3 DNA follows: TGTGCCAGCAGTGTTGGGCGGCTACTCTATGGCTACACCTTC.

J is TRBJ1-1 and V is TRBV6-1, with a possible D match to TRBD1 (6 bases). CDR3 size: 15 residues. Deletions cut 2 bases from V and 1 base from J, with 11 bases between. Germline loops: CDR1 MNHNS, CDR2 SASEGT. The chain's CDR3 is CASSERQEGNTEAFF. CDR3 in DNA: TGTGCCAGCAGTGAACGACAGGAAGGGAACACTGAAGCTTTCTTT.

The chain couples TRBV2 to TRBJ2-7; no clear D gene. Per the germline V gene, CDR1 is SNHLY and CDR2 is FYNNEI. The CDR3 spans 13 residues. The V gene lost 6 bases and the J gene lost 2 bases, with 11 bases spanning the gap. CDR3 region: CASRMVSPYEQYF. In DNA form, the CDR3 reads TGTGCCAGCAGGATGGTTTCTCCCTACGAGCAGTACTTC.

This chain connects TRBV6-1 to TRBJ1-1; D is ambiguous. The CDR3 has 14 amino acids. V was pared by 8 bases and J by 3 bases, with 16 bases between. Germline-derived CDR1 and CDR2 are MNHNS and SASEGT. The CDR3 spells CASQAISGYTEAFF. The CDR3 DNA sequence: TGTGCCAGCCAAGCGATTTCGGGATACACTGAAGCTTTCTTT.

The rearrangement links TRBV4-1 to TRBJ2-3; D uncertain. Trimming took off 0 bases at V and 0 bases at J, with 10 bases between the two ends. Germline CDR1 reads MGHRA; CDR2 reads YSYEKL. This CDR3 is built from 16 residues. The CDR3 region has the DNA TGCGCCAGCAGCCAAGATTTAGCCCCTAGCACAGATACGCAGTATTTT. Its protein product is CASSQDLAPSTDTQYF.

This clone was seen once. V and J are TRBV18 and TRBJ2-4; the D gene could be TRBD1 or TRBD2 (5 bases each). V was cut by 5 bases and J by 8 bases, with 16 bases left in between. The germline V gene has CDR1 KGHSH and CDR2 LQKENI. The CDR3 is made up of 14 amino acids. CDR3 bases: TGTGCCAGCTCATCTCAGGGTCGGGGAGACATTCAGTACTTC. Translated, it gives CASSSQGRGDIQYF.

V and J are TRBV6-5 and TRBJ2-7; 11 nucleotides agree with TRBD1. V shed 4 bases and J 7 bases; nucleotides not matched to a gene: 6. Looked up from germline, CDR1 is MNHEY and CDR2 is SVGAGI. The CDR3 is 14 residues long. CDR3 in DNA: TGTGCCAGCAGTTGGACAGGGGGCGCGGGGGAGCAGTACTTC. As protein: CASSWTGGAGEQYF.

This clone is a singleton in its sample. The chain recombines TRBV6-1 with TRBJ1-1; D is undetermined. This CDR3 comprises 15 residues. The V end lost 0 bases, the J end lost 2 bases, and 10 bases lay between the germline ends. The germline gives CDR1 MNHNS, CDR2 SASEGT. The CDR3 region is CASSEASAGNTEAFF. The CDR3, as DNA: TGTGCCAGCAGTGAAGCATCCGCGGGAAACACTGAAGCTTTCTTT.